This paragraph covers one T cell receptor (beta chain) sequence. This sample was included in a study of OX40 agonist ivuxolimab in advanced cancers. Across the whole study: In this trial design, patients received ivuxolimab intravenously at 0.01 to 10 mg/kg every 2 weeks. The diagnoses of dose-escalation patients were hepatocellular carcinoma, melanoma, renal cell or head and neck cancer. Enrollees could have had prior anti-PD-1, anti-PD-L1 or anti-CTLA-4 therapy, which 30% to 50% had received.

Patients who had autoimmune disease history or got systemic immunosuppression were left out. The V segment lost 2 bases and the J segment 7 bases; nucleotides outside the gene matches: 1. Looked up from germline, CDR1 is KGHSH and CDR2 is LQKENI. CDR3 length: 13 residues. Profiling relied on immunoSEQ multiplex PCR, and the TCRdb table lists in-frame clones only, not all of them. This sample has tens of thousands of clones; 84% occur once, and the top ten carry around 2.9%. This clonotype was sampled from an adult with an advanced solid tumor such as melanoma, head and neck, liver or kidney cancer. The chain joins TRBV18 to TRBJ1-4, with 7 bases that match TRBD1. The sample consisted of CD4+ or CD8+ T cells sorted from blood, taken in a trial of the OX40 agonist ivuxolimab. CDR3 nucleotide sequence: TGTGCCAGCTCACCAGGGACAGCTGAAAAACTGTTTTTT. Protein sequence: CASSPGTAEKLFF.